One and the same sample provided the 30 T cell receptor beta chains below, sequenced in a study of chronic HIV infection and antiretroviral therapy (dated by TCRdb to between 2015 and 2016). Receptor amplification or capture employed 5' RACE. Sequenced using an Illumina MiSeq. Using fastp at Q25 and MiXCR, TCRdb reprocessed the public reads and kept productive beta chains. Every entry covers one CDR3 protein and lists the most common genes and DNA from its rows. The sample includes roughly 48,000 distinct CDR3 sequences, with about 19% observed a single time. The ten largest clones capture 2.8% of the sample. The sample consisted of peripheral blood. The receptors derive from an adult who had HIV and had not received antiretroviral therapy, or was an uninfected healthy control (not recorded which).

This chain joins TRBV10-3 and TRBJ2-1; 8 bases are shared with TRBD2. In germline, CDR1 is ENHRY, CDR2 SYGVKD. J was trimmed by 5 bases and V by 6 bases; bases with no gene match: 6. This CDR3 has 14 amino acids. CDR3 sequence reads: CAIRSTSGNNEQFF. CDR3 in DNA: TGTGCCATCAGATCTACTAGCGGCAACAATGAGCAGTTCTTC.

This rearrangement joins TRBV25-1 to TRBJ2-4, with D hard to call. This CDR3 contains 11 residues. Trimming left V 6 bases short and J 8 bases short, with 8 bases between. Germline CDR1 is MGHDK and CDR2 is SYGVNS. DNA of the CDR3: TGTGCCAGCAGGGAAGGGTACATTCAGTACTTC. It yields the protein CASREGYIQYF.

The rearrangement uses TRBV2 and TRBJ2-5, with 13 bases fitting TRBD2. V shed 7 bases, J shed 3 bases, and the junction held 5 bases outside the gene matches. This CDR3 is 15 amino acids long. Per the germline V gene, CDR1 is SNHLY and CDR2 is FYNNEI. CDR3 residues: CASTRTSGREETQYF. CDR3 nucleotides: TGTGCCAGCACCCGGACTAGCGGGAGAGAAGAGACCCAGTACTTC.

This clonotype showed up many times. The chain employs TRBV10-3 and TRBJ1-2, with TRBD1 matching over 7 bases. Germline CDR1 ENHRY, CDR2 SYGVKD. Trimming at V came to 10 bases and at J to 1 base, leaving 6 bases not matched to a gene. This CDR3 has 13 residues. The CDR3 nucleotides read TGTGCCACCGCCGGGACAGTTAACTATGGCTACACCTTC. Translation: CATAGTVNYGYTF.

This clonotype was observed a handful of times. J is TRBJ2-1 and V is TRBV2; 7 nucleotides agree with TRBD1. V dropped 4 bases and J dropped 6; count of bases not matched to a gene: 0. Germline assignment: CDR1 SNHLY and CDR2 FYNNEI. CDR3 length equals 12 residues. In DNA form, the CDR3 reads TGTGCCAGCAGTGGGGACAGCAATGAGCAGTTCTTC. This encodes CASSGDSNEQFF.

This clonotype was observed a few times. The chain couples TRBV20-1 to TRBJ2-1; D is perhaps TRBD2 (5 bases). The length of the CDR3 is 12 residues. CDR1 DFQATT and CDR2 SNEGSKA come from the germline V gene (reference sequence). V was clipped by 6 bases and J by 0 bases, with 6 bases between them. The DNA of the CDR3 is TGCAGTGCGGACTTCTCCTACAATGAGCAGTTCTTC. Residues: CSADFSYNEQFF.

This clonotype was counted between two and nine times. The gene calls are TRBV7-2 and TRBJ1-2, with TRBD1 as a possible D gene (5 bases). Trimming left V 2 bases short and J 4 bases short, with 14 bases between. CDR3 size: 15 residues. Germline CDR1 SGHTA, CDR2 FQGNSA. CDR3 loop: CASSLLPDTSYGYTF. The CDR3 region has the DNA TGTGCCAGCAGCTTACTCCCGGACACTAGCTATGGCTACACCTTC.

A remark on this clonotype: No conserved phenylalanine or tryptophan ends this CDR3, so it is likely a read error. The chain links TRBV29-1 to TRBJ1-4; D is perhaps TRBD1 (5 bases). With 3 bases removed from V and 8 bases from J, the gap between germline ends came to 10 bases. CDR1 is SQVTM and CDR2 is ANQGSEA in the germline V gene. The CDR3 sequence is 12 residues long. CDR3 in amino acids: CSVEKEGEKLFL. The CDR3 DNA follows: TGCAGCGTTGAGAAGGAGGGGGAAAAACTGTTTTTG.

This clonotype was detected only a few times. The genes are TRBV4-1 and TRBJ2-3; 7 bases line up with TRBD2. After removal of 6 bases from V and 0 bases from J, the junction contained 6 bases not matched to a gene. The CDR3 runs to 15 residues. Germline V gene sequence: CDR1 MGHRA, CDR2 YSYEKL. The CDR3 here is CASREAGTSTDTQYF. The CDR3 DNA reads TGCGCCAGCAGGGAAGCGGGGACTAGCACAGATACGCAGTATTTT.

CDR3 loop: CSVLIRTSVPYEQYF. The DNA for the CDR3 is TGCAGCGTCCTAATACGGACTAGCGTGCCCTACGAGCAGTACTTC. This sequence joins TRBV29-1 and TRBJ2-7; 9 nucleotides line up with TRBD2. The CDR3 sequence is 15 residues long. V trimming: 6 bases; J trimming: 2 bases; junction bases outside the gene matches: 11. Germline CDR1 SQVTM, CDR2 ANQGSEA.

This clonotype has a handful of counts. The rearrangement uses TRBV29-1 and TRBJ1-1; possibly TRBD1 for D (5 bases). Germline V lookup: CDR1 SQVTM, CDR2 ANQGSEA. V was trimmed by 3 bases and J by 11 bases, leaving 16 bases between them. This CDR3 is built from 12 residues. Here the CDR3 DNA reads TGCAGCGTTGAGGGGGGGGTAGCCAGCGCTTTCTTT. Amino acid sequence: CSVEGGVASAFF.

The sample holds a few counts of this clonotype. Here the CDR3 omits its conserved ending phenylalanine or tryptophan, so a read error is the likely source. No DNA is shown, since the ends of the CDR3 on it are uncertain; the CDR3 is the one TCRdb lists. The V call is TRBV28, the J call TRBJ2-3. Germline lookup yields CDR1 MDHEN and CDR2 SYDVKM. The CDR3 numbers 11 amino acids, ends counted. The CDR3 spells CASSLCPSKLP.

The gene calls are TRBV21-1 and TRBJ2-1; no check of the table's D call, TRBD2, against the DNA was made. TRBV21-1 is shown as a pseudogene. This CDR3 is 15 amino acids long. The CDR3 sequence is CASSKGSGVYNEQFF. For the CDR3, the DNA is TGTGCCAGCAGCAAGGGTAGCGGGGTTTACAATGAGCAGTTCTTC.

This clonotype turned up a few times. This chain links TRBV20-1 with TRBJ1-2, with D perhaps matching TRBD1 (6 bases). The CDR3 loop spans 14 amino acids. V dropped 5 bases and J dropped 0 bases, with 13 bases sitting between them. The V gene's germline CDR1 is DFQATT and CDR2 SNEGSKA (reference sequence). CDR3: CSASPTGTNYGYTF. The DNA of the CDR3 is TGCAGTGCTTCCCCGACAGGAACTAACTATGGCTACACCTTC.

V usage is TRBV28 and J usage is TRBJ2-3; 9 nucleotides align to TRBD1. The CDR3 has 16 residues. Per germline, CDR1 MDHEN and CDR2 SYDVKM. Trimming took 4 bases from V and 3 from J; bases not matched to a gene: 8. Here the CDR3 reads CASSSTDRGITDTQYF. The CDR3 DNA is TGTGCCAGCAGTTCCACGGACAGGGGTATAACAGATACGCAGTATTTT. Full variable domain (outside the CDR3, taken from reference TRBV28 and TRBJ2-3): DVKVTQSSRYLVKRTGEKVFLECVQDMDHENMFWYRQDPGLGLRLIYFSYDVKMKEKGDIPEGYSVSREKKERFSLILESASTNQTSMYLCASSSTDRGITDTQYFGPGTRLTVL.

This clonotype was detected a few times. V and J are TRBV6-1 and TRBJ2-1; 8 nucleotides align to TRBD2. Per germline, CDR1 MNHNS and CDR2 SASEGT. The ends lost 11 bases at V and 0 bases at J; junction bases unmatched: 15. CDR3 length: 17 amino acids. CDR3 loop: CAAAGGPNVRSYNEQFF. In DNA form, the CDR3 reads TGTGCCGCGGCGGGAGGCCCTAATGTCCGCTCCTACAATGAGCAGTTCTTC.

The V and J genes are TRBV20-1 and TRBJ2-7; 7 bases match TRBD1. The CDR3 is made up of 12 amino acids. J gave up 6 bases and V 5 bases, and 7 bases lay outside the gene matches. Germline V gene lookup returns CDR1 DFQATT and CDR2 SNEGSKA (reference sequence). The CDR3 DNA reads TGCAGTGCTTTAAGGGGGCCCGGCGAGCAGTACTTC. This gives the protein CSALRGPGEQYF.

This clonotype was recorded at least ten times. The V call is TRBV28, the J call TRBJ1-5, with D unclear. The V gene's germline CDR1 is MDHEN and CDR2 SYDVKM. V was cut by 1 base and J by 6 bases, with 4 bases left in between. The CDR3 totals 12 residues. For the CDR3, the DNA is TGTGCCAGCAGTTTATTGGGTCAGCCCCAGCATTTT. As protein: CASSLLGQPQHF.

The rearrangement links TRBV5-1 to TRBJ2-5; TRBD2 matches 8 bases. Unmatched junction bases numbered 6, after V lost 0 bases and J lost 5 bases. The CDR3 contains 15 residues. The germline CDR1 and CDR2 sequences are SGHRS and YFSETQ. CDR3 nucleotide sequence: TGCGCCAGCAGCTTGGCGGGGGGGCAGGCGGAGACCCAGTACTTC. It translates to CASSLAGGQAETQYF.

This chain uses TRBV20-1 with TRBJ2-7; 10 bases align to TRBD2. This CDR3 contains 15 residues. V dropped 5 bases and J dropped 5; count of bases not matched to a gene: 12. The germline CDR1 and CDR2 sequences are DFQATT and SNEGSKA (reference sequence). CDR3 bases: TGCAGTGCTTCGCGTCCGGGACTAGCGACGAACGAGCAGTACTTC. Translated: CSASRPGLATNEQYF.

The chain has TRBV28 and TRBJ1-1; 7 nucleotides match TRBD1. The junction had 6 bases not matched to a gene; V was cut back by 11 bases and J by 0 bases. The CDR3 totals 13 residues. Germline-derived CDR1 and CDR2 are MDHEN and SYDVKM. As DNA, the CDR3 is TGTGCCTCAGGGGGACGGCTGAACACTGAAGCTTTCTTT. Its translation: CASGGRLNTEAFF.

This clonotype was detected many times. The chain employs TRBV29-1 and TRBJ2-1; 8 bases agree with TRBD2. The CDR3 is made up of 12 amino acids. Germline values: CDR1 SQVTM, CDR2 ANQGSEA. After removal of 4 bases from V and 9 bases from J, the junction contained 5 bases not matched to a gene. CDR3 sequence (DNA): TGCAGCGTTGGGACTAGCAGGAGTGAGCAGTTCTTC. The encoded protein is CSVGTSRSEQFF.

By share of the sample, this clonotype is medium-sized. This sequence joins TRBV7-2 and TRBJ2-2; 13 bases agree with TRBD2. The CDR3 length is 16 residues. J gave up 11 bases and V 4 bases, and 10 bases lay outside the gene matches. CDR1 and CDR2 from the germline V gene are SGHTA and FQGNSA. For the CDR3, the DNA is TGTGCCAGCAGCTCCGGACTAGCGGGAGTTTTAGGAGAGCTGTTTTTT. It codes for CASSSGLAGVLGELFF.

V is TRBV15 and J is TRBJ2-5; D is uncertain. V lost 1 base and J 2 bases, leaving 5 bases between the germline ends. The germline V gene has CDR1 LNHNV and CDR2 YYDKDF (reference sequence). This CDR3 contains 13 residues. The CDR3 DNA reads as TGTGCCACCAGCAGAGTCGATCAAGAGACCCAGTACTTC. Translating it yields CATSRVDQETQYF.

This clonotype was picked up one time. The genes are TRBV13 and TRBJ2-5, with 13 bases fitting TRBD2. This CDR3 has 15 amino acids. Germline trimming cut 4 bases from V and 5 bases from J; bases unmatched to any gene: 4. Germline CDR1 PRHDT, CDR2 FYEKMQ (reference sequence). The CDR3 loop reads CASSSGLAGEETQYF. For the CDR3, the DNA is TGTGCCAGCAGCTCCGGACTAGCGGGAGAGGAGACCCAGTACTTC.

This clonotype showed up just a few times. This chain joins TRBV28 and TRBJ1-1; 7 nucleotides agree with TRBD1. CDR1 is MDHEN, CDR2 SYDVKM, per germline. CDR3 size: 13 residues. The V gene end was trimmed by 4 bases and the J gene end by 4 bases; junction bases not matched to a gene: 3. The CDR3 loop is CASSSSGGTEAFF. The CDR3 nucleotides are TGTGCCAGCAGTTCGTCAGGGGGCACTGAAGCTTTCTTT.

This clonotype has a handful of counts. This chain uses TRBV29-1 with TRBJ2-1, with 11 bases lining up with TRBD1. The CDR3 has 13 residues. J lost 7 bases, V lost 6 bases, and 5 bases had no gene match. Per the germline V gene, CDR1 is SQVTM and CDR2 is ANQGSEA. The CDR3 here is CSVDRGQGNEQFF. CDR3 bases: TGCAGCGTGGACAGGGGGCAGGGGAATGAGCAGTTCTTC.

This clonotype was picked up a small number of times. This chain joins TRBV28 and TRBJ1-5; possible D gene TRBD1, 5 bases. Germline V CDR1 and CDR2: MDHEN, SYDVKM. The V end was cut by 6 bases, the J end by 5 bases, with 20 bases between. The CDR3 is made up of 16 amino acids. CDR3 in DNA: TGTGCCAGCAGCCCCGCCGTCCGGGGGTCGTATCAGCCCCAGCATTTT. Translating gives CASSPAVRGSYQPQHF.

The CDR3 nucleotides are TGTGCCAGCAGCGGGGACAATCCTGAAGCTTTCTTT. This codes for CASSGDNPEAFF. This chain links TRBV7-9 with TRBJ1-1; tentative D call: TRBD1 (6 bases). Germline values: CDR1 SEHNR, CDR2 FQNEAQ (reference sequence). The CDR3 consists of 12 residues. V was cut by 5 bases and J by 6 bases, with 10 bases left in between.

The chain recombines TRBV9 with TRBJ2-3, with 9 bases lining up with TRBD2. The CDR3 runs 16 residues. Germline CDR1 is SGDLS and CDR2 is YYNGEE. V shed 0 bases, J shed 1 base, and the junction held 3 bases outside the gene matches. The CDR3 reads CASSVEASGGTDTQYF. The CDR3 DNA is TGTGCCAGCAGCGTAGAGGCTAGCGGGGGCACAGATACGCAGTATTTT.